What follows are 18 T cell receptor beta chains derived from one specimen sequenced in a study of shared clonotypes between healthy human individuals. Measured with immunoSEQ multiplex PCR; TCRdb has only the in-frame clones, and not every one. In the table there are under 1 million clones, 90% to 98% of which are singletons. Only CD45RO-negative cells positively selected for CCR7 counted as naive CD8 cells, so terminally differentiated effector memory CD45RA+ cells were excluded. Source material: naive CD8+ T cells sorted from blood. These receptors came from a man aged 30 to 45 in good health.

The chain joins TRBV5-6 to TRBJ2-2; weak D call: TRBD1 (7 bases). V was shortened by 4 bases and J by 5 bases, with 21 bases between the two germline ends. Germline CDR1 SGHDT, CDR2 YYEEEE. This CDR3 is 17 amino acids long. Here the CDR3 DNA reads TGTGCCAGCAGCCAACAGGGGACGGGAGCAGTTACCGGGGAGCTGTTTTTT. As protein: CASSQQGTGAVTGELFF.

The table lists this clone with a count of one. The chain couples TRBV29-1 to TRBJ2-7, with D tentatively TRBD1 (6 bases). The V end was cut by 1 base, the J end by 0 bases, with 10 bases between. The CDR3 length is 14 residues. Germline assignment: CDR1 SQVTM and CDR2 ANQGSEA. CDR3 nucleotides: TGCAGCGTTGAAGGACAGGCGACCTCCTACGAGCAGTACTTC. Amino acid sequence: CSVEGQATSYEQYF.

The chain joins TRBV4-3 to TRBJ1-4, with D uncertain. The CDR3 covers 16 residues. Trimming shortened V by 0 bases and J by 4 bases, and 12 bases separated the two germline ends. Germline CDR1 reads LGHNA; CDR2 reads YSLEER. The CDR3 bases are TGCGCCAGCAGCCAAGACCGTGTCCGAGTTAATGAAAAACTGTTTTTT. This translates into CASSQDRVRVNEKLFF.

The chain is built from TRBV28 and TRBJ2-7; 8 nucleotides align to TRBD1. The V segment lost 3 bases and the J segment 5 bases; nucleotides outside the gene matches: 9. Germline values: CDR1 MDHEN, CDR2 SYDVKM. This CDR3 region has 15 residues. CDR3 protein: CASSFPRTGIHEQYF. The CDR3 DNA reads as TGTGCCAGCAGTTTCCCCCGGACAGGGATCCACGAGCAGTACTTC. Full variable domain (outside the CDR3, taken from reference TRBV28 and TRBJ2-7): DVKVTQSSRYLVKRTGEKVFLECVQDMDHENMFWYRQDPGLGLRLIYFSYDVKMKEKGDIPEGYSVSREKKERFSLILESASTNQTSMYLCASSFPRTGIHEQYFGPGTRLTVT.

The chain uses TRBV7-2 and TRBJ2-3; the D gene is possibly TRBD1 (6 bases). Germline V lookup: CDR1 SGHTA, CDR2 FQGNSA. CDR3 length: 14 residues. V was cut by 8 bases and J by 4 bases, with 16 bases left in between. The DNA for the CDR3 is TGTGCCAGCTCTATGAAAAGGGGGTCAGATACGCAGTATTTT. Translated, it gives CASSMKRGSDTQYF.

Note on this clone: Additional DNA sequences in this sample encode the identical CDR3. CDR3 sequence reads: CASSQVDTSNQPQHF. For the CDR3, the DNA is TGCGCCAGCAGCCAAGTGGACACTAGCAATCAGCCCCAGCATTTT. The V call is TRBV4-1, the J call TRBJ1-5, with a tentative D call TRBD1 (5 bases). V was trimmed by 1 base and J by 0 bases, leaving 7 bases between them. CDR3 length equals 15 residues. Germline lookup yields CDR1 MGHRA and CDR2 YSYEKL.

This chain uses TRBV2 with TRBJ1-1; possible D gene TRBD1, 6 bases. The CDR3 spans 14 residues. Trimming cost V 1 base and J 1 base, with 7 bases left between them. Germline CDR1 reads SNHLY; CDR2 reads FYNNEI. For the CDR3, the DNA is TGTGCCAGCAGTGAAGGGACAGCGAACACTGAAGCTTTCTTT. It translates to CASSEGTANTEAFF.

This sequence joins TRBV9 and TRBJ2-1, with 9 nucleotides matching TRBD1. V was pared by 5 bases and J by 5 bases, with 5 bases of the junction left unmatched. CDR3 length equals 14 residues. Germline V gives CDR1 SGDLS, CDR2 YYNGEE. The CDR3 DNA reads as TGTGCCAGCAGGGACGGGACAGGGAACAATGAGCAGTTCTTC. This codes for CASRDGTGNNEQFF.

A word on this clone: Other nucleotide sequences from this sample produce the same CDR3. The chain couples TRBV9 to TRBJ2-7, with D uncertain. The V end lost 2 bases, the J end lost 1 base, and 7 bases lay between the germline ends. The CDR3 length is 13 residues. Germline V lookup: CDR1 SGDLS, CDR2 YYNGEE. CDR3 nucleotides: TGTGCCAGCAGCGTGGAGCCTTCCTACGAGCAGTACTTC. Protein product: CASSVEPSYEQYF.

J is TRBJ2-7 and V is TRBV5-6; maybe TRBD2 (5 bases). This CDR3 has 13 amino acids. Germline V CDR1 and CDR2: SGHDT, YYEEEE. Trimming shortened V by 9 bases and J by 3 bases, and 16 bases separated the two germline ends. The CDR3 sequence is CATCPRGSYEQYF. CDR3 bases: TGTGCCACCTGCCCCCGGGGTAGCTACGAGCAGTACTTC.

To note about this clone: The same CDR3 also results from other DNA sequences found in this sample. V usage is TRBV9 and J usage is TRBJ2-7; D uncertain. CDR1 SGDLS and CDR2 YYNGEE come from the germline V gene. V was shortened by 4 bases and J by 5 bases, with 16 bases between the two germline ends. CDR3 length equals 14 residues. The CDR3: CASSPPLGGDEQYF. CDR3 sequence (DNA): TGTGCCAGCAGCCCACCCCTCGGTGGGGACGAGCAGTACTTC.

The V call is TRBV4-3, the J call TRBJ1-5; D is unresolved. Germline V gene lookup returns CDR1 LGHNA and CDR2 YSLEER. Trimming shortened V by 6 bases and J by 4 bases, and 10 bases separated the two germline ends. The CDR3 contains 13 residues. The CDR3 region has the DNA TGCGCCAGCAGTAGGACGGTGAATCAGCCCCAGCATTTT. It codes for CASSRTVNQPQHF.

The V gene is TRBV11-2, the J gene TRBJ2-1; D uncertain. The CDR3 length is 12 residues. Trimming removed 3 bases at V and 4 bases at J, with 4 bases between. In germline, CDR1 is SGHAT, CDR2 FQNNGV. CDR3 region: CASSFIYNEQFF. CDR3 sequence (DNA): TGTGCCAGCAGCTTCATTTACAATGAGCAGTTCTTC.

The chain employs TRBV10-3 and TRBJ2-5; possibly TRBD2 for D (5 bases). The DNA end lines up better with TRBJ2-7; the J call may be wrong. The germline V gene encodes CDR1 ENHRY and CDR2 SYGVKD. CDR3 length: 13 residues. The CDR3 DNA follows: TGTGCCATCAGGAGGGAGTCGGACTACGAGCAGTACTTC. Translation gives CAIRRESDYEQYF.

Only one count was recorded for this clone. The chain employs TRBV5-1 and TRBJ2-3; TRBD2 matches 14 bases. V was clipped by 3 bases and J by 1 base; unmatched bases: 10. Germline V gives CDR1 SGHRS, CDR2 YFSETQ. The CDR3 loop spans 19 amino acids. The CDR3 loop is CASSSSGLAGGRGTDTQYF. The DNA of the CDR3 is TGCGCCAGCAGCTCCTCAGGACTAGCGGGAGGACGTGGCACAGATACGCAGTATTTT.

This clone has a single count. This rearrangement joins TRBV28 to TRBJ2-1, with 10 bases lining up with TRBD2. This CDR3 contains 13 residues. Germline CDR1 MDHEN, CDR2 SYDVKM. The V and J ends lost 9 bases and 7 bases, in that order; junction bases with no gene match: 6. CDR3 coding DNA: TGTGCCAGGGGGCTAGCGGGAGATAATGAGCAGTTCTTC. It translates to CARGLAGDNEQFF.

V usage is TRBV28 and J usage is TRBJ1-1; the match to TRBD1 covers 7 bases. This CDR3 region has 12 residues. Germline CDR1 reads MDHEN; CDR2 reads SYDVKM. V shed 8 bases and J 1 base; nucleotides not matched to a gene: 1. The CDR3 loop reads CASRTGNTEAFF. The CDR3 nucleotides are TGTGCCAGCCGGACAGGGAACACTGAAGCTTTCTTT.

This clone was detected only a few times. The V gene is TRBV5-4, the J gene TRBJ2-7; D is uncertain. CDR3 length: 11 amino acids. The V gene's germline CDR1 is SGHNT and CDR2 YYREEE (reference sequence). The V gene lost 3 bases and the J gene lost 2 bases, with 3 bases spanning the gap. The CDR3 region has the DNA TGTGCCAGCAGCTCTCCCTACGAGCAGTACTTC. Protein sequence: CASSSPYEQYF.